This T cell receptor (beta chain) is drawn from a study of cytomegalovirus exposure and HLA in healthy donors. In the study overall: Within an early data release were approximately 85 million unique TCRs drawn from HLA-typed donors.

Primers included in the PCR were 60 Vbeta and 13 Jbeta primers. The method was immunoSEQ multiplex PCR; TCRdb's version includes in-frame clones alone and lacks a portion of them. This sample yields 60,000 to 95,000 clones, of which about four fifths are seen a single time; roughly 8.9% belongs to the top ten. For this clone: Its target is not known. The same CDR3 can be traced to other DNA sequences in this sample.

Whole-study results and caveats: Common viral pathogens seemed to be connected with several of the most significant clusters, according to a later analysis.

Sequencing used PBMCs. The sequence came from a woman between 35 and 50 years old in good health and CMV-seropositive.

DNA of the CDR3: TGTGCCAGCAGCCCTAGGCTAAGCTCCTACAATGAGCAGTTCTTC. It is translated as CASSPRLSSYNEQFF. The gene calls are TRBV11-2 and TRBJ2-1; no firm D call. The V end lost 5 bases, the J end lost 0 bases, and 11 bases lay between the germline ends. CDR1 SGHAT and CDR2 FQNNGV come from the germline V gene. The CDR3 is made up of 15 amino acids.